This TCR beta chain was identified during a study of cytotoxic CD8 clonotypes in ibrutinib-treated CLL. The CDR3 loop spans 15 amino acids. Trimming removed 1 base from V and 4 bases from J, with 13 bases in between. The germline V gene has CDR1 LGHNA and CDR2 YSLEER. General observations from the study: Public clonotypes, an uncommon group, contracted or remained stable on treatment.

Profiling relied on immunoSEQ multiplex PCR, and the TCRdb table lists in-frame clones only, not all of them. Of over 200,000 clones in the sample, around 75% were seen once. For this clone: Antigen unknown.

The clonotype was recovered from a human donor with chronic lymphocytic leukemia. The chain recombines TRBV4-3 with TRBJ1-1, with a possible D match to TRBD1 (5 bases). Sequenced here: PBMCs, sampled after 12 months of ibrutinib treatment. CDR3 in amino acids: CASSQGGSGSTEAFF. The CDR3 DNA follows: TGCGCCAGCAGCCAAGGCGGGTCAGGGAGCACTGAAGCTTTCTTT.